Described below is a single T cell receptor beta chain sequence and its context. The data are from a study of blood T cell repertoires in COVID-19. Study overall: Sites in the United States, Italy and Spain provided acute and convalescent COVID-19 samples. The analysed material was cDNA or gDNA that came from T cells, B-cell-depleted T cells, or PBMCs.

Original methodology: From reference gene primer amplification, estimates of nucleated cell counts were derived. Data came from immunoSEQ multiplex PCR; TCRdb stores just in-frame clones and leaves some out. From that table come the V and J calls and clone size; the DNA was used to work out D and trimming. The sample carries about 240,000 clones, about four fifths recorded once. The sequence came from a woman younger than 30 with acute or convalescent COVID-19. Sequencing input: peripheral blood.

The CDR3 DNA reads TGTGCCACCAGTGGTGTCAAGGAGGGCACCTATGGCTACACCTTC. This codes for CATSGVKEGTYGYTF. The chain employs TRBV24-1 and TRBJ1-2, with D hard to call. The CDR3 loop spans 15 amino acids. Germline assignment: CDR1 KGHDR and CDR2 SFDVKD. V dropped 5 bases and J dropped 4 bases, with 16 bases sitting between them.